These T cell receptor beta chains were read from a single sample in a study of vaccination and CD4 T cells after COVID-19. These TCRs are of unknown antigen specificity. TCRdb ran MiXCR on the PCR reads and lists one entry per CDR3 protein. The sample gives 15,000 to 20,000 distinct CDR3 sequences, less than 75% of which show up once; just under 9.5% is in the top ten. Sequenced sample: CD4+ T cells from blood, cultured in vitro. Every receptor here comes from a human donor who had recovered from COVID-19. Each CDR3 is given with its conserved first and last residue. D genes are given only for firm matches. Part of the rows lack a size; the others show once, few, many or a class for expanded clones.

D	V	J	size	CDR3	DNA
-	TRBV6-5	TRBJ1-6	-	CASSYRRANSPLHF	TGTGCCAGCAGTTACAGGAGGGCGAATTCACCCCTCCACTTT
-	TRBV7-9	TRBJ2-2	-	CASMSLPSTGELFF	TGTGCCAGCATGTCCCTGCCTTCCACCGGGGAGCTGTTTTTT
-	TRBV6-1	TRBJ2-1	-	CASSPRGYNNEQFF	TGTGCCAGCAGCCCCCGGGGCTACAACAATGAGCAGTTCTTC
-	TRBV19	TRBJ1-1	-	CASSVEQWNTEAFF	TGTGCCAGTAGTGTAGAACAGTGGAACACTGAAGCTTTCTTT
-	TRBV5-8	TRBJ2-7	few	CASMEEKGEQYF	TGTGCCAGCATGGAAGAGAAGGGCGAGCAGTACTTC
TRBD1	TRBV18	TRBJ2-3	-	CASSLDRGADTQYF	TGTGCCAGCTCACTGGACAGGGGGGCAGATACGCAGTATTTT
TRBD1	TRBV19	TRBJ1-5	-	CASSRDRGNQPQHF	TGTGCCAGTAGCAGGGACAGGGGCAATCAGCCCCAGCATTTT
TRBD2	TRBV12-3/TRBV12-4	TRBJ2-7	-	CASSPGTSGRVEQYF	TGTGCCAGCAGTCCGGGGACTAGCGGGAGGGTTGAGCAGTACTTC
TRBD1	TRBV19	TRBJ2-2	once	CASSDPGQGFTGELFF	TGTGCCAGTAGTGATCCGGGACAGGGGTTCACCGGGGAGCTGTTTTTT
TRBD2	TRBV19	TRBJ2-7	-	CASNEQATSGYEQYF	TGTGCCAGTAACGAGCAGGCGACTAGCGGTTACGAGCAGTACTTC
-	TRBV7-9	TRBJ2-4	-	CASSLVGFVRTIQYF	TGTGCCAGCAGCTTAGTGGGGTTCGTCCGTACCATTCAGTACTTC
-	TRBV15	TRBJ1-1	-	CATSPHLGQGVTEAFF	TGTGCCACCAGCCCACACTTGGGGCAGGGAGTCACTGAAGCTTTCTTT
TRBD2	TRBV27	TRBJ2-5	few	CASGAAGGLGETQYF	TGTGCCAGCGGGGCGGCGGGAGGGCTCGGGGAGACCCAGTACTTC
-	TRBV7-9	TRBJ2-2	-	CASSLVGGFDGELFF	TGTGCCAGCAGCTTAGTCGGAGGGTTTGACGGGGAGCTGTTTTTT
TRBD2	TRBV20-1	TRBJ2-7	-	CSARDPGRANEQYF	TGCAGTGCTAGAGATCCCGGGAGGGCCAACGAGCAGTACTTC
TRBD2	TRBV20-1	TRBJ2-3	-	CSAQAGTTDTQYF	TGCAGTGCTCAAGCGGGAACCACAGATACGCAGTATTTT
-	TRBV2	TRBJ2-1	-	CASSDGSSYNEQFF	TGTGCCAGCAGTGATGGTAGCTCCTACAATGAGCAGTTCTTC